This T cell receptor beta chain came from a study of OX40 agonist ivuxolimab in advanced cancers. Across the whole study: Three patients responded partially, comprising one with hepatocellular carcinoma and two with cutaneous melanoma.

TCRdb's copy holds only in-frame clones and misses some; the assay was immunoSEQ multiplex PCR. The sample records 68,000 or so clones, just over 85% being singletons. The CDR3 runs to 16 residues. The ends were cut back, 1 base at V and 1 base at J, with 11 bases in the middle. Germline CDR1 and CDR2: SNHLY and FYNNEI. This chain uses TRBV2 with TRBJ2-1; D is perhaps TRBD1 or TRBD2 (5 bases each). The material sequenced was CD4+ or CD8+ T cells sorted from blood, taken in a trial of the OX40 agonist ivuxolimab. This receptor was identified in an adult with an advanced solid tumor such as melanoma, head and neck, liver or kidney cancer. DNA for the CDR3: TGTGCCAGCAGTGAAGTGAGGGGTCGGTCCTACAATGAGCAGTTCTTC. It yields the protein CASSEVRGRSYNEQFF. The whole variable domain, remainder taken from reference TRBV2 and TRBJ2-1, is EPEVTQTPSHQVTQMGQEVILRCVPISNHLYFYWYRQILGQKVEFLVSFYNNEISEKSEIFDDQFSVERPDGSNFTLKIRSTKLEDSAMYFCASSEVRGRSYNEQFFGPGTRLTVL.